The rows below give T cell receptor beta chains drawn from one sample of a study of graft-versus-host responses after intestinal transplantation. Sequencing used immunoSEQ multiplex PCR; TCRdb keeps in-frame clones, though not all of them. The table shows 100,000 to 120,000 clones, with about 94% occurring only once. Their recognized antigens are unknown. The sequenced sample was unstimulated CD8+ T cells sorted from spleen or lymph node cells, obtained before intestinal transplant. The receptors originated from a human donor who received an intestinal transplant. Both conserved end residues are trimmed from each CDR3. A D gene is named only where the DNA matches it firmly. Rows may omit the clone size; those that give it use once, few, many or a size class.

NA	TRBV27	TRBJ2-7	NA	ASSLMAEPTYEQY
NA	TRBV4-1	TRBJ2-1	TRBD2	ASSSREGRANEQF
NA	TRBV10-1	TRBJ1-1	NA	ASSESGFEAF
few	TRBV29-1	TRBJ1-1	NA	SAPGQNTEAF
once	TRBV11-2	TRBJ2-1	TRBD2	ASSSAGRESLEQF
NA	TRBV5-5	TRBJ2-1	NA	ASSLAGQTANEQF
NA	TRBV7-3	TRBJ2-1	NA	ASSPYPSESSYNEQF
NA	TRBV4-1	TRBJ1-2	NA	ASSQGIYGYT
NA	TRBV7-8	TRBJ1-5	NA	ASSLLLQGDLAQH
NA	TRBV6-5	TRBJ2-7	NA	ASSGLIYEQY